Given below is one T cell receptor (beta chain) in context. Antigen specificity is unknown. The sample belongs to a study of hypomethylating agent response in myelodysplastic syndrome. Study-level background: Of the myelodysplastic syndrome patients, roughly 9 were male, 2 female. Patients with neither complete response nor hematologic improvement were classed non-responders. Whole-study findings and limits: This small study analyzed only 11 patients.

Survey resolution used two replicates of 200 ng, totaling roughly 400 ng DNA. Data came from immunoSEQ multiplex PCR; TCRdb stores just in-frame clones and leaves some out. The sample shows 2,500 to 3,000 clones, roughly 82% of them seen only once. This CDR3 is 18 amino acids long. This clonotype was obtained from a human donor with myelodysplastic syndrome. Sequencing was performed on bone marrow, taken before or after starting hypomethylating agent treatment for myelodysplastic syndrome (not recorded which). The genes are TRBV21-1 and TRBJ1-2. TRBV21-1 represents a pseudogene. DNA of the CDR3: TGTGCCAGCAGCAAAAGGTCTACCCTTCGGACGGGGAACTATGGCTACACCTTC. Translating it yields CASSKRSTLRTGNYGYTF.